The T cell receptor beta chain under discussion was sequenced for a study of blood T cell repertoires in COVID-19. About the study: Sources were T cells, B-cell-depleted T cells, or PBMCs; the material itself was cDNA or gDNA.

Sequencing was performed with immunoSEQ multiplex PCR; in TCRdb, only in-frame clones are kept and a portion is missing. Altogether 200,000 or so clones are present, approximately 84% being singletons, with the ten largest covering 6.9%. Germline CDR1 SGHTS, CDR2 YDEGEE. There are 12 residues in the CDR3. Trimming left V 3 bases short and J 7 bases short, with 5 bases between. The source material was peripheral blood. This chain uses TRBV5-8 with TRBJ1-6, with D tentatively TRBD1 (5 bases). The TCR was taken from a human donor with acute or convalescent COVID-19. The donor label of this sample is uncertain. CDR3 protein: CASSYRNSPLHF. The DNA for the CDR3 is TGTGCCAGCAGCTACAGGAATTCACCCCTCCACTTT.